This entry describes one TCR beta chain. There are many counts of this clonotype. Its antigen remains unidentified. Per-base quality was not reported, and no clone a single base away is much larger than it. The data originate from a study of neurological immune-mediated disorders (dated by TCRdb to the late 2010s). With respect to the entire study: Of the roughly 35 multiple sclerosis patients, some 30 had relapsing-remitting MS and 3 had secondary progressive MS. Peripheral blood TCR-beta repertoires from patients with HTLV-I-associated myelopathy (HAM/TSP), patients with multiple sclerosis, and healthy controls were compared in the study using UMI-based sequencing. Longitudinal samples, technical triplicates and paired sorted CD4+ and CD8+ T-cell subsets, alongside PBMC samples, were included among the approximately 110 TCR-beta libraries. Longitudinal HAM/TSP and healthy donors were sampled at 3 time-points each (about 3-40 month intervals). The cohort comprised 68 subjects: 15 or so HAM/TSP patients, around 35 multiple sclerosis patients and 20 or so healthy controls. The full study reports these points: TCR clonal expansion was greatest in HAM/TSP patients and smallest in MS patients, who ranked below even healthy controls. No association of the MS cluster with clinical or MRI features was observed, and the need for larger cohorts was stated by the authors. Across subjects, expanded clones never shared an identical CDR3 amino acid sequence, which suggests that the TCR-beta repertoires in every group were private. In a phylogenetic analysis, the repertoires of 18 out of 34 MS patients fell into a single cluster of related CDR3 sequences, pointing to a possible signature at the repertoire level.

Taken with the paper, the label for time point translates to: longitudinal time-point 3. For unsorted PBMC libraries, 2 million PBMCs were used after storage in RNAlater at -80 degrees C until RNA extraction. The multiple sclerosis patients were enrolled in a US clinical protocol that evaluated disease progression with magnetic resonance imaging. Peripheral blood was subjected to Ficoll-Hypaque density gradient centrifugation to isolate PBMCs, which were then cryopreserved in liquid nitrogen. cDNA was synthesized by template-switch 5'RACE using a primer carrying a 10-nucleotide random unique molecular identifier by which each TCR transcript was tagged. Each sequencing run produced over 160 million TCR-beta sequences covering 15-18 subjects. Total RNA was extracted with the RNeasy kit. TCR-beta VDJ regions were amplified with primers for the TCR constant region and the 5'RACE anchor, using the KAPA Real-time Library Amplification kit. Sample indexes and Illumina adaptors were added in a first PCR, and a second PCR then increased library yield. After purification with Ampure beads, the TCR product of roughly 650 bp was size-selected on a 2% E-gel SizeSelection system. Before pooling, library quality was checked on a Bioanalyzer, concentration was measured with Qubit, and libraries were quantified with the Kapa Library Quantification kit. Libraries were sequenced paired-end 2 x 150 bp on an Illumina HiSeq 2500. To increase sequence diversity, roughly 23-30% phiX was spiked into each library pool. As for how the authors treated the data: The quality-filtered reads were processed with the UMI-based MiGEC pipeline, whose error correction step removed more than 80% of the raw TCR sequences. IMGT germline references were used for aligning VDJ genes, and each clonotype was defined as a unique CDR3 amino acid sequence together with its V-J genes. Clonal expansion, Shannon diversity, and CDR3 relatedness (CalcPairwiseDistances, ClusterSamples) were evaluated with VDJtools, and phylogenetic trees were built with CLCbio workbench. A clone was classed as expanded if it had 8 or more unique UMIs, a cutoff based on coefficient-of-variation modelling across technical triplicates. TCRdb ran its own pipeline on the public reads, namely fastp trimming at Q25 and MiXCR clone calling, and kept in-frame beta chains. Entries that share a CDR3 protein sequence are merged under the most common genes and DNA. The V and J calls and clone size are TCRdb's, not the authors'. Counted in this sample were tens of thousands of distinct CDR3 sequences; around 4.7% of them appeared once. Clones ranked in the top ten supply 5.7% of the sample.

Trimming takes 0 bases off V and 5 bases off J; junction bases not matched to a gene: 4. The CDR3 runs 16 amino acids, cysteine and phenylalanine included. The kept DNA is CDR3 alone, 48 bases in frame from the first base. The CDR1 and CDR2 encoded by the germline V gene (reference sequence) are DFQATT and SNEGSKA. The source is a woman aged 60-75 years with multiple sclerosis. The chain is encoded by TRBV20-1 joined to TRBJ2-2, and TRBD1 aligns with 12 junction nucleotides. The sequencing input was PBMCs. CDR3 protein: CSAREPGQGATGELFF. The DNA sequence is TGCAGTGCTAGAGAACCGGGACAGGGGGCGACCGGGGAGCTGTTTTTT.